This T cell receptor beta chain was captured by sequencing in a study of cytomegalovirus exposure and HLA in healthy donors. A word on this clone: Its antigen is as yet unknown.

The PCR had 60 Vbeta and 13 Jbeta primers. The protocol was immunoSEQ multiplex PCR, while the TCRdb copy is restricted to in-frame clones and leaves out a portion. The data contain 150,000 to 200,000 clones, around 83% of them singletons. CDR1 MNHEY and CDR2 SVGAGI come from the germline V gene. V lost 4 bases and J lost 5; bases outside the gene matches: 8. The CDR3 runs 15 residues. Notes on the study in general: Later work found most CMV-associated TCR beta chains apparently HLA-restricted.

The sequenced material came from PBMCs. This sequence originates from a middle-aged woman in good health and CMV-seronegative. The chain joins TRBV6-5 to TRBJ2-5; 9 bases are a match to TRBD2. The CDR3 DNA reads as TGTGCCAGCAGTTTTGGGGCGGGAGGGAGGGAGACCCAGTACTTC. Protein: CASSFGAGGRETQYF.